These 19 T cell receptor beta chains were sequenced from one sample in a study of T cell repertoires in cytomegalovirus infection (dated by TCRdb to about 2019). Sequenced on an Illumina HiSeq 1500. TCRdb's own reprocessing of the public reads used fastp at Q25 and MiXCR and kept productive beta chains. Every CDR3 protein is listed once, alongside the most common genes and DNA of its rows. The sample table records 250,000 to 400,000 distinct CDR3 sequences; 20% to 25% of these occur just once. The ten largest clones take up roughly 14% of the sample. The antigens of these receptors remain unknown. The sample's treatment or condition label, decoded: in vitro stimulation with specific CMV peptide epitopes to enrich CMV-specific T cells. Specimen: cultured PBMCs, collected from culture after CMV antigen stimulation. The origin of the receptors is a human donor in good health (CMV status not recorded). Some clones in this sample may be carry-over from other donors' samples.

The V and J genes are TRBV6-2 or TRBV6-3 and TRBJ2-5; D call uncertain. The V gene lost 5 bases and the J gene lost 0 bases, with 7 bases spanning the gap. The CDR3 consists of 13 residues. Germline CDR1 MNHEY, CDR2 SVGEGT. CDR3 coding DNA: TGTGCCAGCAGTCCTCCGTACCAAGAGACCCAGTACTTC. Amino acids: CASSPPYQETQYF.

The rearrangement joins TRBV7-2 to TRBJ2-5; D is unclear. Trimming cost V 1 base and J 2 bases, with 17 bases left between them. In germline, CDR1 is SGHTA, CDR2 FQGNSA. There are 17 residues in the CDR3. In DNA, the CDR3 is TGTGCCAGCAGCTTAGGACGTAGAGCCAGCCTACAAGAGACCCAGTACTTC. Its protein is CASSLGRRASLQETQYF.

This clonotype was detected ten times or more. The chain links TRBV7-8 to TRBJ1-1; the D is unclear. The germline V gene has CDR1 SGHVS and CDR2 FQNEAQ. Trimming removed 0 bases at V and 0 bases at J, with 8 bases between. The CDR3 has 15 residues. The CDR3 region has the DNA TGTGCCAGCAGCTTAGCCTTTAGTATGAACACTGAAGCTTTCTTT. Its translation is CASSLAFSMNTEAFF. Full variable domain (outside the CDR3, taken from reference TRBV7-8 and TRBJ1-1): GAGVSQSPRYKVAKRGQDVALRCDPISGHVSLFWYQQALGQGPEFLTYFQNEAQLDKSGLPSDRFFAERPEGSVSTLKIQRTQQEDSAVYLCASSLAFSMNTEAFFGQGTRLTVV.

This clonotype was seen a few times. The CDR3 region is CASSPSGTSGHEQFF. The CDR3 nucleotides read TGTGCCAGCAGCCCCTCAGGGACTAGCGGCCATGAGCAGTTCTTC. This rearrangement joins TRBV9 to TRBJ2-1; 11 bases align to TRBD2. This CDR3 spans 15 amino acids. CDR1 is SGDLS, CDR2 YYNGEE, per germline. Trimming at V came to 4 bases and at J to 8 bases, leaving 8 bases not matched to a gene.

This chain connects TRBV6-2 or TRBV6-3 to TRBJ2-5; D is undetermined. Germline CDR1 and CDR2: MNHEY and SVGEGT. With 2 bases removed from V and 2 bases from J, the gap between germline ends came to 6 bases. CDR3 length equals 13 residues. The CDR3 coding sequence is TGTGCCAGCAGTTACCGCGAGCAAGAGACCCAGTACTTC. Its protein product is CASSYREQETQYF.

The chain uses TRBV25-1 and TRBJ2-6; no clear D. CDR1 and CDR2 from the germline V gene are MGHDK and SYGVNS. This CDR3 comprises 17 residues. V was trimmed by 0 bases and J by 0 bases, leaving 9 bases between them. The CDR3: CASSEYRRFSGANVLTF. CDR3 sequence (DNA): TGTGCCAGCAGTGAATATCGACGGTTCTCTGGGGCCAACGTCCTGACTTTC.

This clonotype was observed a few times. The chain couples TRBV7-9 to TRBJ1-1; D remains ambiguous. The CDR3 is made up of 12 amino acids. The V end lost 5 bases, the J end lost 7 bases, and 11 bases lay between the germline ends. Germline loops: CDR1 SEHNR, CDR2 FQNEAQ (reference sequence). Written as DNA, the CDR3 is TGTGCCAGCAGCGGGTTTTCTGGTGAAGCTTTCTTT. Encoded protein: CASSGFSGEAFF.

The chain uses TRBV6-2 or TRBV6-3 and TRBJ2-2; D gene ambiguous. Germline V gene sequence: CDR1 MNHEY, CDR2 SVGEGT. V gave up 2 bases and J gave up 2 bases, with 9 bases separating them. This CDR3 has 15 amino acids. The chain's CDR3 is CASSYRLGNTGELFF. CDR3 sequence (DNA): TGTGCCAGCAGTTACCGTCTAGGTAACACCGGGGAGCTGTTTTTT.

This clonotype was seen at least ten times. The CDR3 region is CAIRGTLAENIQYF. Here the CDR3 DNA reads TGTGCCATCAGAGGAACATTGGCGGAAAACATTCAGTACTTC. The chain uses TRBV10-3 and TRBJ2-4, with D uncertain. Looked up from germline, CDR1 is ENHRY and CDR2 is SYGVKD. Trimming took off 6 bases at V and 5 bases at J, with 14 bases between the two ends. CDR3 size: 14 residues.

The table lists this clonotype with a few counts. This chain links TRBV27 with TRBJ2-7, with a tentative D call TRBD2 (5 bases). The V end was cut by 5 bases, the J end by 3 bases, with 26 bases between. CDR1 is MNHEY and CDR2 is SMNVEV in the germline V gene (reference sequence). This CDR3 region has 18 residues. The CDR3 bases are TGTGCCAGCAGTGGATTCGACTACCTTCGGAGGCTTCTCTACGAGCAGTACGTC. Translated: CASSGFDYLRRLLYEQYV.

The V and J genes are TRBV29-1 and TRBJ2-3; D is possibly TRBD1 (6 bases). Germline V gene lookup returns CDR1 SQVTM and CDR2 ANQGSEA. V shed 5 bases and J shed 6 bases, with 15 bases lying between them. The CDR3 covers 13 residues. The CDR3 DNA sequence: TGCAGCGTTCAGGGGAGTACGCAGGATACGCAGTATTTT. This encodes CSVQGSTQDTQYF.

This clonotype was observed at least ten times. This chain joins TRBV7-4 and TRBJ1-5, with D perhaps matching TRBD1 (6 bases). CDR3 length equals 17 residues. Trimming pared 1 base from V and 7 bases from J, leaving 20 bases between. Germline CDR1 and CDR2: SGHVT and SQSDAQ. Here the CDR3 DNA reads TGTGCCAGCAGCTTAGGCCAGGGGACCTCGCCCAGGCAGCCCCAGCATTTT. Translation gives CASSLGQGTSPRQPQHF.

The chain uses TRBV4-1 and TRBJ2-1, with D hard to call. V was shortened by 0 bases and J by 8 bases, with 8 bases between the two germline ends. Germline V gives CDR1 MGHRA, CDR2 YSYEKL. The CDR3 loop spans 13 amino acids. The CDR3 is CASSQEVGDEQFF. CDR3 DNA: TGCGCCAGCAGCCAAGAAGTAGGCGATGAGCAGTTCTTC.

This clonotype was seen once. The CDR3 DNA is TGTGCCATCAGAGATTCCTTATTGGGGACCCAGTACTTC. Encoded protein: CAIRDSLLGTQYF. The chain couples TRBV10-3 to TRBJ2-5; D is uncertain. The CDR3 is made up of 13 amino acids. In germline, CDR1 is ENHRY, CDR2 SYGVKD. Trimming left V 6 bases short and J 7 bases short, with 15 bases between.

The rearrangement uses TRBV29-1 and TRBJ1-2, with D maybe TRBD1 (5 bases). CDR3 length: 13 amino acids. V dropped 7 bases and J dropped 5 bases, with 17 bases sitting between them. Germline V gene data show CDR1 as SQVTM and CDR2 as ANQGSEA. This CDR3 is CSAATGQMYGYTF. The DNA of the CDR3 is TGCAGCGCCGCGACGGGGCAGATGTATGGCTACACCTTC.

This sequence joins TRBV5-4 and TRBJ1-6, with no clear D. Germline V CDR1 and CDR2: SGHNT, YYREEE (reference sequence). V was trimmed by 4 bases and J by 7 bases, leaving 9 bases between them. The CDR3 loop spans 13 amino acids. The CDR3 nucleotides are TGTGCCAGCAGCGGAGTAGAAAATTCACCCCTCCACTTT. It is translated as CASSGVENSPLHF.

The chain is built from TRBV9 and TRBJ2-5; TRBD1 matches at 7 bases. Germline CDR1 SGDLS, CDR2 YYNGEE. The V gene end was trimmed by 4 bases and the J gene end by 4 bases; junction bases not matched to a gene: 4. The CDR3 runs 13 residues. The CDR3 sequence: CASSTGQAETQYF. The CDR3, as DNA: TGTGCCAGCAGCACCGGACAGGCAGAGACCCAGTACTTC.

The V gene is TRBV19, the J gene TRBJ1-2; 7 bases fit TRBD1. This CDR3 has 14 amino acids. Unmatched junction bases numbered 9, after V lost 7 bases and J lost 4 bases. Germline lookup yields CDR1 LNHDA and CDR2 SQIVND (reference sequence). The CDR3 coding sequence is TGTGCCAGTACCCACGACCGGGACAGCTATGGCTACACCTTC. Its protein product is CASTHDRDSYGYTF.

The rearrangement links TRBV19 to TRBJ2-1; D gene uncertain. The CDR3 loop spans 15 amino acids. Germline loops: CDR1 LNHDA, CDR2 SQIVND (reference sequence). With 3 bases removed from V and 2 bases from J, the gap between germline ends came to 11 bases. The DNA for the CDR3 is TGTGCCAGTAGTATTACAAAAAGAACCTACAATGAGCAGTTCTTC. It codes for CASSITKRTYNEQFF.